One sample yielded the 8 T cell receptor beta chains listed below, sequenced in a study of early T cells in non-severe SARS-CoV-2 infection. TCRdb analysed the 5' RACE reads with MiXCR anew, one entry per CDR3 protein. The table records 70,000 or so distinct CDR3 sequences, roughly a tenth of them present only once. The source material was whole blood, sampled at baseline. Receptors were obtained from an adult who was a healthcare worker with PCR-confirmed SARS-CoV-2 infection or an uninfected control (not recorded which).

The rearrangement uses TRBV3-1 and TRBJ2-1; D gene unclear. V was shortened by 1 base and J by 6 bases, with 10 bases between the two germline ends. CDR1 and CDR2 (germline): LGHDT, YNNKEL (reference sequence). The CDR3 consists of 14 residues. In DNA, the CDR3 is TGTGCCAGCAGCCAAGGGACCATTAGCAATGAGCAGTTCTTC. The encoded protein is CASSQGTISNEQFF.

This clonotype was detected ten times or more. The chain has TRBV6-1 and TRBJ2-2; 13 positions agree with TRBD2. CDR1 is MNHNS and CDR2 is SASEGT in the germline V gene. This CDR3 comprises 16 residues. After removal of 5 bases from V and 6 bases from J, the junction contained 6 bases not matched to a gene. Here the CDR3 reads CASSKTSGGAPGELFF. CDR3 DNA sequence: TGTGCCAGCAGTAAAACTAGCGGGGGGGCCCCCGGGGAGCTGTTTTTT.

This clonotype turned up a few times. The chain uses TRBV7-9 and TRBJ1-5; D unresolved. Trimming stripped 5 bases from V and 5 bases from J, with 7 bases between. Germline loops: CDR1 SEHNR, CDR2 FQNEAQ (reference sequence). CDR3 length equals 12 residues. DNA of the CDR3: TGTGCCAGCAGCGGGTCAGATCAGCCCCAGCATTTT. The encoded protein is CASSGSDQPQHF. The variable domain in full, with the rest retrieved from reference TRBV7-9 and TRBJ1-5, is DTGVSQNPRHKITKRGQNVTFRCDPISEHNRLYWYRQTLGQGPEFLTYFQNEAQLEKSRLLSDRFSAERPKGSFSTLEIQRTEQGDSAMYLCASSGSDQPQHFGDGTRLSIL.

This clonotype was found a few times. This chain links TRBV19 with TRBJ2-1; D possibly uses TRBD1 or TRBD2 (5 bases each). Per the germline V gene, CDR1 is LNHDA and CDR2 is SQIVND (reference sequence). The CDR3 is made up of 11 amino acids. Trimming cost V 6 bases and J 8 bases, with 8 bases left between them. CDR3 DNA sequence: TGTGCCAGTAGGGGGGTCGATGAGCAGTTCTTC. Amino acid sequence: CASRGVDEQFF.

This clonotype has a count of ten or more. The chain recombines TRBV7-9 with TRBJ2-3, with D possibly TRBD1 on 5 matching bases. The CDR3 has 14 residues. CDR1 and CDR2 (germline): SEHNR, FQNEAQ (reference sequence). V gave up 7 bases and J gave up 6 bases, with 17 bases separating them. CDR3 nucleotide sequence: TGTGCCAGCAACCCGCACCTCTCAGGGGATACGCAGTATTTT. Translating it yields CASNPHLSGDTQYF.

Only a few counts were recorded for this clonotype. The J gene is TRBJ1-1, the V gene TRBV30, with 9 bases aligning to TRBD1. Germline lookup yields CDR1 GTSNPN and CDR2 SVGIG (reference sequence). This CDR3 region has 14 residues. J gave up 6 bases and V 5 bases, and 10 bases lay outside the gene matches. CDR3: CAWVVPGQGSEAFF. The CDR3 bases are TGTGCCTGGGTCGTCCCGGGACAGGGATCTGAAGCTTTCTTT.

The table lists this clonotype with a few counts. The chain joins TRBV19 to TRBJ2-1; possibly TRBD1 for D (6 bases). The CDR3 loop spans 14 amino acids. The V gene lost 9 bases and the J gene lost 0 bases, with 12 bases spanning the gap. CDR1 is LNHDA and CDR2 is SQIVND in the germline V gene (reference sequence). CDR3 amino acids: CASSGTPSYNEQFF. DNA of the CDR3: TGTGCCAGCTCCGGGACACCCTCCTACAATGAGCAGTTCTTC.

J is TRBJ1-1 and V is TRBV27, with a weak D call TRBD1 (5 bases). Germline lookup yields CDR1 MNHEY and CDR2 SMNVEV (reference sequence). Trimming cost V 4 bases and J 0 bases, with 12 bases left between them. The length of the CDR3 is 15 residues. The CDR3 protein is CASSWDGTLNTEAFF. The CDR3 DNA follows: TGTGCCAGCAGTTGGGACGGCACTTTGAACACTGAAGCTTTCTTT.